These 21 T cell receptor beta chains originate from one sample sequenced in a study of T cell repertoires in cytomegalovirus infection. Antigens of these TCRs are unknown. TCRdb re-analysed the reads in MiXCR, keeping a single row per CDR3 protein. The profile covers around 230,000 distinct CDR3 sequences, with less than 50% appearing a single time and 59% taken by the ten largest. Material: CD8+ T cells from cultured PBMCs, obtained from culture after CMV antigen stimulation. The receptors shown here come from a human donor in good health (CMV status not recorded). Some clones in this sample may be carry-over from other donors' samples.

The V and J genes are TRBV7-9 and TRBJ2-1; tentatively, D is TRBD2 (6 bases). Between the trimmed V and J ends, which lost 7 bases and 2 bases, there was a span of 15 bases. The germline V gene has CDR1 SEHNR and CDR2 FQNEAQ (reference sequence). The CDR3 has 15 amino acids. The CDR3 nucleotides are TGTGCCAGCATCGACCGGGACTTACCCTACAATGAGCAGTTCTTC. Its translation: CASIDRDLPYNEQFF.

This chain uses TRBV11-2 with TRBJ2-1; 9 bases are shared with TRBD1. Losses at the gene ends were 5 bases for V and 7 bases for J; bases not matched to a gene: 3. This CDR3 contains 13 residues. Germline lookup yields CDR1 SGHAT and CDR2 FQNNGV. DNA of the CDR3: TGTGCCAGCAGCATTGGACAGGGGAATGAGCAGTTCTTC. As protein: CASSIGQGNEQFF. Filled out from reference TRBV11-2 and TRBJ2-1, the complete variable domain reads EAGVAQSPRYKIIEKRQSVAFWCNPISGHATLYWYQQILGQGPKLLIQFQNNGVVDDSQLPKDRFSAERLKGVDSTLKIQPAKLEDSAVYLCASSIGQGNEQFFGPGTRLTVL.

This clonotype was detected a few times. The chain joins TRBV9 to TRBJ2-1, with unresolved D. The V end lost 0 bases, the J end lost 7 bases, and 11 bases lay between the germline ends. Germline V lookup: CDR1 SGDLS, CDR2 YYNGEE. This CDR3 spans 14 amino acids. The CDR3 loop is CASSVGGLSNEQFF. CDR3 nucleotides: TGTGCCAGCAGCGTAGGGGGTTTGAGTAATGAGCAGTTCTTC.

This rearrangement joins TRBV3-1 to TRBJ2-1, with a tentative D call TRBD1 (6 bases). Trimming took 6 bases from V and 3 from J, leaving 9 bases between them. This CDR3 region has 13 residues. Germline CDR1 is LGHDT and CDR2 is YNNKEL (reference sequence). CDR3 protein: CASRGDNYNEQFF. The CDR3 coding sequence is TGTGCCAGCAGGGGGGACAACTACAATGAGCAGTTCTTC.

CDR3 loop: CASRATSGMDTQYF. Written as DNA, the CDR3 is TGTGCCAGCAGGGCGACTAGCGGGATGGATACGCAGTATTTT. J is TRBJ2-3 and V is TRBV6-6, with 11 bases aligning to TRBD2. V lost 6 bases and J lost 6; bases outside the gene matches: 5. CDR3 length: 14 amino acids. In germline, CDR1 is MNHNY, CDR2 SVGAGI (reference sequence).

This clonotype has only a few counts. The V call is TRBV4-1, the J call TRBJ1-5; D ambiguous. Germline V gene lookup returns CDR1 MGHRA and CDR2 YSYEKL. The CDR3 totals 12 residues. The ends were cut back, 0 bases at V and 7 bases at J, with 4 bases in the middle. CDR3 nucleotide sequence: TGCGCCAGCAGCCAAGAAGGCCAGCCCCAGCATTTT. Its protein product is CASSQEGQPQHF.

The rearrangement links TRBV27 to TRBJ2-7; D call uncertain. The end of the DNA fits TRBJ2-1 better, so the J call may be wrong. Germline assignment: CDR1 MNHEY and CDR2 SMNVEV (reference sequence). There are 13 residues in the CDR3. The CDR3 DNA is TGTGCCAGCAGTTATGGTAGCTCCTACGAGCAGTTCTTC. Translating gives CASSYGSSYEQFF.

This sequence joins TRBV7-6 and TRBJ1-2; D call uncertain. V lost 1 base and J lost 6, with 12 bases in between. This CDR3 spans 14 amino acids. Germline CDR1 and CDR2: SGHVS and FNYEAQ. CDR3 coding DNA: TGTGCCAGCAGCTTAGTAACGGGGATAGATGGCTACACCTTC. Protein sequence: CASSLVTGIDGYTF.

The chain is built from TRBV28 and TRBJ2-2; D ambiguous. The CDR3 runs to 16 residues. Trimming cost V 4 bases and J 3 bases, with 15 bases left between them. From germline, CDR1 is MDHEN and CDR2 SYDVKM. CDR3 sequence: CASSSVAEKDTGELFF. CDR3 sequence (DNA): TGTGCCAGCAGTTCCGTGGCGGAGAAGGACACCGGGGAGCTGTTTTTT.

This chain links TRBV20-1 with TRBJ2-1; 8 bases match TRBD2. The CDR3 sequence is 16 residues long. Germline-derived CDR1 and CDR2 are DFQATT and SNEGSKA (reference sequence). The V gene end was trimmed by 0 bases and the J gene end by 4 bases; junction bases not matched to a gene: 8. CDR3 loop: CSAREFGREVYNEQFF. CDR3 DNA sequence: TGCAGTGCTAGAGAATTCGGGCGGGAGGTGTACAATGAGCAGTTCTTC.

This clonotype has more than one count but fewer than ten. CDR3 nucleotides: TGTGCCAGCAGTTGGCCCTCGGGCGACTCTGGGGCCAACGTCCTGACTTTC. Protein sequence: CASSWPSGDSGANVLTF. This sequence joins TRBV7-8 and TRBJ2-6; D is ambiguous. The CDR3 runs 17 residues. Germline V gene data show CDR1 as SGHVS and CDR2 as FQNEAQ. The V end was cut by 6 bases, the J end by 0 bases, with 15 bases between.

J is TRBJ2-3 and V is TRBV6-5; TRBD2 agrees at 8 bases. Germline lookup yields CDR1 MNHEY and CDR2 SVGAGI. V shed 2 bases, J shed 6 bases, and the junction held 4 bases outside the gene matches. This CDR3 contains 14 residues. This CDR3 is CASSYRLAGDTQYF. For the CDR3, the DNA is TGTGCCAGCAGTTACAGGCTAGCGGGTGATACGCAGTATTTT.

This clonotype was picked up a small number of times. The chain uses TRBV18 and TRBJ2-3, with D maybe TRBD2 (5 bases). V dropped 3 bases and J dropped 4 bases, with 14 bases sitting between them. This CDR3 is built from 15 residues. In germline, CDR1 is KGHSH, CDR2 LQKENI. The CDR3 spells CASSPRGPLSDTQYF. In DNA, the CDR3 is TGTGCCAGCTCACCTCGAGGGCCCCTTTCAGATACGCAGTATTTT.

This clonotype was recorded a few times. The genes are TRBV7-6 and TRBJ1-2; no reliable D call. Trimming pared 1 base from V and 0 bases from J, leaving 18 bases between. This CDR3 contains 18 residues. The germline V gene has CDR1 SGHVS and CDR2 FNYEAQ. DNA of the CDR3: TGTGCCAGCAGCTTAGGGGAACAAGACGCAGGTCCTAACTATGGCTACACCTTC. Translating it yields CASSLGEQDAGPNYGYTF.

This clonotype has only a few counts. The CDR3 DNA reads TGTGCCAGCAGCCCTCAATGGGACAGGGCGTTAGCGCAGTATTTT. Protein: CASSPQWDRALAQYF. The chain joins TRBV7-2 to TRBJ2-3; 9 bases match TRBD1. The germline CDR1 and CDR2 sequences are SGHTA and FQGNSA. The CDR3 has 15 residues. The V gene end was trimmed by 5 bases and the J gene end by 10 bases; junction bases not matched to a gene: 13.

This chain joins TRBV7-6 and TRBJ1-1; no clear D gene. This CDR3 is built from 14 residues. The germline V gene has CDR1 SGHVS and CDR2 FNYEAQ. Trimming cost V 5 bases and J 5 bases, with 15 bases left between them. The CDR3 is CASSIGLSGTEAFF. The CDR3 DNA follows: TGTGCCAGCAGCATCGGCCTCTCGGGGACTGAAGCTTTCTTT.

The chain is built from TRBV7-6 and TRBJ2-7, with D possibly TRBD2 on 7 matching bases. CDR3 length: 14 residues. CDR1 and CDR2 from the germline V gene are SGHVS and FNYEAQ. Trimming cost V 1 base and J 2 bases, with 9 bases left between them. The DNA for the CDR3 is TGTGCCAGCAGCTTAGAGGGGGGGACCTACGAGCAGTACTTC. Protein sequence: CASSLEGGTYEQYF. The entire variable domain, with the rest obtained from reference TRBV7-6 and TRBJ2-7, is as follows: GAGVSQSPRYKVTKRGQDVALRCDPISGHVSLYWYRQALGQGPEFLTYFNYEAQQDKSGLPNDRFSAERPEGSISTLTIQRTEQRDSAMYRCASSLEGGTYEQYFGPGTRLTVT.

The V gene is TRBV6-5, the J gene TRBJ2-1; D could derive from TRBD1 or TRBD2 (6 bases each). Trimming cost V 2 bases and J 9 bases, with 11 bases left between them. CDR1 and CDR2 from the germline V gene are MNHEY and SVGAGI. This CDR3 has 13 residues. CDR3 DNA sequence: TGTGCCAGCAGTTACGGTGAGGGGGGTGAGCAGTTCTTC. It translates to CASSYGEGGEQFF.

Worth noting for this clonotype: A clone one base away is much larger, so this may be a read error. This chain joins TRBV27 and TRBJ2-1; the D is unclear. Looked up from germline, CDR1 is MNHEY and CDR2 is SMNVEV (reference sequence). Trimming took off 3 bases at V and 8 bases at J, with 5 bases between the two ends. CDR3 length: 11 amino acids. The CDR3 DNA sequence: TGTGCCAGCAGTTTCGGTGATGAGCAGTTCTTC. As protein: CASSFGDEQFF.

This clonotype has only a few counts. V and J are TRBV7-6 and TRBJ2-1; 7 bases map to TRBD2. CDR1 and CDR2 from the germline V gene are SGHVS and FNYEAQ. The CDR3 is 14 residues long. With 2 bases clipped from V and 4 bases from J, the junction kept 2 bases outside the gene matches. CDR3 loop: CASSLLSGYNEQFF. Here the CDR3 DNA reads TGTGCCAGCAGCTTACTTAGCGGGTACAATGAGCAGTTCTTC.

The chain links TRBV27 to TRBJ2-1; TRBD2 agrees at 8 bases. From germline, CDR1 is MNHEY and CDR2 SMNVEV (reference sequence). The CDR3 has 16 amino acids. V dropped 7 bases and J dropped 9; count of bases not matched to a gene: 17. Here the CDR3 DNA reads TGTGCCAGCACCCCTGGCGGGGGGCCCACCTTGCCTGAGCAGTTCTTC. This gives the protein CASTPGGGPTLPEQFF.